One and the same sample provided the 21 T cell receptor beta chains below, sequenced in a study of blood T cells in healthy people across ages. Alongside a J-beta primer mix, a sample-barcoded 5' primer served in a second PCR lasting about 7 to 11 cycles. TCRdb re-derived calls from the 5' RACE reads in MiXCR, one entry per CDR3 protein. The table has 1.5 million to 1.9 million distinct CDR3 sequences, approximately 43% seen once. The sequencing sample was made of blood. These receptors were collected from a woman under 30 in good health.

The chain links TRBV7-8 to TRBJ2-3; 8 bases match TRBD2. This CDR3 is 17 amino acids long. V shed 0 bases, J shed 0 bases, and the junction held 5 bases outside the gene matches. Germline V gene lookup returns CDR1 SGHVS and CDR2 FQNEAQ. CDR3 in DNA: TGTGCCAGCAGCTTAGCGATTAGCGGGGTTAGCACAGATACGCAGTATTTT. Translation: CASSLAISGVSTDTQYF.

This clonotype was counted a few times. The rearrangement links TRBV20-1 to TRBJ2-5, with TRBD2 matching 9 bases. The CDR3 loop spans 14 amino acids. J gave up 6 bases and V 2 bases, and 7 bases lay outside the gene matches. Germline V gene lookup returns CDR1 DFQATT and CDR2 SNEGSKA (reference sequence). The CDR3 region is CSARPGTSIQTQYF. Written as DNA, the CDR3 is TGCAGTGCTAGACCCGGGACTAGCATCCAGACCCAGTACTTC.

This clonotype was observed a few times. The CDR3: CSVMGLYEQYF. The CDR3 nucleotides read TGCAGCGTTATGGGCCTCTACGAGCAGTACTTC. The chain employs TRBV29-1 and TRBJ2-7; no reliable D call. Germline V CDR1 and CDR2: SQVTM, ANQGSEA. The length of the CDR3 is 11 residues. V lost 5 bases and J lost 3, with 8 bases in between.

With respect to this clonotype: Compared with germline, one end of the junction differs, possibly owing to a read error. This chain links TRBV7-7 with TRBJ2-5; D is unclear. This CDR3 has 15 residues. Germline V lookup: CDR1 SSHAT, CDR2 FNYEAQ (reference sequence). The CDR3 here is CASRPARQIQETQYF. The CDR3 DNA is TGTGCTAGCAGACCGGCGAGACAAATTCAAGAGACCCAGTACTTC.

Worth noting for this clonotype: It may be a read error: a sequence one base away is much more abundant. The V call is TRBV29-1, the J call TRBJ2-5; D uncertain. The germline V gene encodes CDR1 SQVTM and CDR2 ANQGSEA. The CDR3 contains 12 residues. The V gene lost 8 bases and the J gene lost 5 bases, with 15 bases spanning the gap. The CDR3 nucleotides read TGCAGCCTAGTGTCCGAAGGGGAGACCCAGTACTTC. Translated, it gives CSLVSEGETQYF.

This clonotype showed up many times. The CDR3 here is CSESLRSYNEQFF. CDR3 nucleotides: TGCAGTGAGAGCCTCAGGTCATACAATGAGCAGTTCTTC. This chain links TRBV20-1 with TRBJ2-1; D ambiguous. V was shortened by 7 bases and J by 4 bases, with 14 bases between the two germline ends. The length of the CDR3 is 13 residues. Germline V gives CDR1 DFQATT, CDR2 SNEGSKA (reference sequence).

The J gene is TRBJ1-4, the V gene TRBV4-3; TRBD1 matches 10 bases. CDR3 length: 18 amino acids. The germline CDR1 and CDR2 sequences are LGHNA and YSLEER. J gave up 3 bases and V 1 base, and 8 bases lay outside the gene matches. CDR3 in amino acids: CASSQGQGADAANEKLFF. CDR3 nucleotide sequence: TGCGCCAGCAGCCAAGGACAGGGGGCCGATGCGGCTAATGAAAAACTGTTTTTT.

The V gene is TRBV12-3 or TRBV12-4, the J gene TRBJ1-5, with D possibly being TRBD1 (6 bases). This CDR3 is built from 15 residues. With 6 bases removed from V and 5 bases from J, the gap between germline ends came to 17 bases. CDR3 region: CASRQKGGGHQPQHF. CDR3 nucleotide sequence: TGTGCCAGCAGGCAAAAAGGGGGGGGACATCAGCCCCAGCATTTT.

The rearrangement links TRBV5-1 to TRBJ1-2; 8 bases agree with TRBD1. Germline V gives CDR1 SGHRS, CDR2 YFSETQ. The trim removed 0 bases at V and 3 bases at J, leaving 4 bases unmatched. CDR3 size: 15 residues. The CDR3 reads CASSLVGQVDYGYTF. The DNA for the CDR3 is TGCGCCAGCAGCTTGGTGGGACAGGTGGACTATGGCTACACCTTC. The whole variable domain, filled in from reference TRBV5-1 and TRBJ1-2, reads KAGVTQTPRYLIKTRGQQVTLSCSPISGHRSVSWYQQTPGQGLQFLFEYFSETQRNKGNFPGRFSGRQFSNSRSEMNVSTLELGDSALYLCASSLVGQVDYGYTFGSGTRLTVV.

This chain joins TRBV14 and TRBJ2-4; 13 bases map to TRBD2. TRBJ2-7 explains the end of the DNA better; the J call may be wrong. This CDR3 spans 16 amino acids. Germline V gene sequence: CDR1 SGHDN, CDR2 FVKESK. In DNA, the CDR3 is TGTGCCAGCAGCCGGGGACTAGCGGGACTTTCCTACGAGCAGTACTTC. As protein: CASSRGLAGLSYEQYF.

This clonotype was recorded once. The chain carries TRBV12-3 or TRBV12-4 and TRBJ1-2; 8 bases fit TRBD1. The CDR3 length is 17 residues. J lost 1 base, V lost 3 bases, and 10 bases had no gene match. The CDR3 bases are TGTGCCAGCAGTTTCTACCGGGGACAGGTTTATAACTATGGCTACACCTTC. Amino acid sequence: CASSFYRGQVYNYGYTF.

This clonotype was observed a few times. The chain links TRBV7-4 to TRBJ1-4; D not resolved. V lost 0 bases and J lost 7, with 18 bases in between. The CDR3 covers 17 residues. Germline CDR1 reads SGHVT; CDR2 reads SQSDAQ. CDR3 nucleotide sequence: TGTGCCAGCAGCTTAGCGATTACCGACAATCTAGGTGAAAAACTGTTTTTT. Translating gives CASSLAITDNLGEKLFF.

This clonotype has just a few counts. In nucleotides, the CDR3 is TGTGCCAGCAGCTTAGCAGTAGGGGTGGGTGAGCAGTACTTC. Its translation is CASSLAVGVGEQYF. The chain couples TRBV7-9 to TRBJ2-5; the D gene is possibly TRBD1 (5 bases). V was shortened by 0 bases and J by 11 bases, with 16 bases between the two germline ends. Germline CDR1 is SEHNR and CDR2 is FQNEAQ (reference sequence). The CDR3 consists of 14 residues.

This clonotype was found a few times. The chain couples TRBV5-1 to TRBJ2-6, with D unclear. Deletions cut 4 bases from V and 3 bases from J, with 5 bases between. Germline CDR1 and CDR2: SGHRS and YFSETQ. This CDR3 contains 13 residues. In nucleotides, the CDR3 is TGCGCCAGCAGCCCACTTGGGGCCAACGTCCTGACTTTC. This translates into CASSPLGANVLTF.

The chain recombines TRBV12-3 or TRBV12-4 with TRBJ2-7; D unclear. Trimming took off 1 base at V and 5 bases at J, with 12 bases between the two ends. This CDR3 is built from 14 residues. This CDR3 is CASSLGVLGHEQYF. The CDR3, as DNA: TGTGCCAGCAGTTTAGGGGTTCTAGGGCACGAGCAGTACTTC.

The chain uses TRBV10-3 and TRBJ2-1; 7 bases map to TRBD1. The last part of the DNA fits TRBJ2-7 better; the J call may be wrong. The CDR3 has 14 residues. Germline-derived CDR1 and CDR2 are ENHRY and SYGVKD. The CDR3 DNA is TGTGCCATCAGCCGACAGGGCATCGACAATGAGCAGTACTTC. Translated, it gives CAISRQGIDNEQYF.

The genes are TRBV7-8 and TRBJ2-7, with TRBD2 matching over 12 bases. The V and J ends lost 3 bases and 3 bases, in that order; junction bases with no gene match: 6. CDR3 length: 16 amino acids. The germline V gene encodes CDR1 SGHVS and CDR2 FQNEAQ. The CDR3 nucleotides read TGTGCCAGCAGCTTTACCGGGACTAGCGGGTACTACGAGCAGTACTTC. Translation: CASSFTGTSGYYEQYF.

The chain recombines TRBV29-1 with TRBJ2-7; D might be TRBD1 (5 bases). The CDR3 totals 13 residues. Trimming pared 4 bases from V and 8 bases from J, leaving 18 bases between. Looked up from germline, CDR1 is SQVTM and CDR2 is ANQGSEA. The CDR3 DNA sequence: TGCAGCGTTGTTCCTAGGTTTATGGACAAGCAGTACTTC. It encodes CSVVPRFMDKQYF.

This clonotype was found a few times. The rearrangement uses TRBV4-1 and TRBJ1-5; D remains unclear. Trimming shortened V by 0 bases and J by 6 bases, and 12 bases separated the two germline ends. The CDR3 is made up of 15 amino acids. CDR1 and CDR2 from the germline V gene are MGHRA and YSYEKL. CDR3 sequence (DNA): TGCGCCAGCAGCCAAGATGGAGGGATGGCTCAGCCCCAGCATTTT. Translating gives CASSQDGGMAQPQHF.

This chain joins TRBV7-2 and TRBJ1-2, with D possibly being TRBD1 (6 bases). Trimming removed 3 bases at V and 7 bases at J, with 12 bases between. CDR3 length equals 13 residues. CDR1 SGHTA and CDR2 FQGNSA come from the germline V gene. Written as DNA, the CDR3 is TGTGCCAGCAGCTTCGACAGGTATTGTGGCTACACCTTC. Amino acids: CASSFDRYCGYTF.

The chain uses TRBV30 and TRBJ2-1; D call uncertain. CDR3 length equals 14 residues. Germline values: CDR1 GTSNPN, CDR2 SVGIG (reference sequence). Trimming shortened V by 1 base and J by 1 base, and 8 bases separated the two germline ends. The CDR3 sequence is CAWSAGISYNEQFF. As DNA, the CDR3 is TGTGCCTGGAGTGCAGGTATTTCCTACAATGAGCAGTTCTTC.